This TCR beta chain appears in the sequencing data of a study of low-dose radiotherapy and immunotherapy resistance in tumors. Study-level information: With 1 Gy per fraction every two weeks, Cohort 2 accumulated 13 Gy across 26 weeks. The regimen for patients comprised intravenous nivolumab 240 mg every two weeks plus intravenous ipilimumab 1 mg/kg every six weeks.

This clonotype was recorded many times. Unmatched junction bases numbered 24, after V lost 4 bases and J lost 14 bases. The germline CDR1 and CDR2 sequences are KGHSH and LQKENI. The CDR3 consists of 18 residues. As to time point: before trial treatment. Donors received a regimen that comprised nivolumab, ipilimumab, aspirin, low-dose cyclophosphamide and low-dose radiotherapy. First-strand cDNA relied on TRAV- and TRBV-specific primers spanning alpha and beta chains. Amplification of TCRs used a constant-region primer and V-primer adapter for approximately 18 PCR cycles. In vitro transcription served to amplify the isolated mRNA. One entry per CDR3 protein results from TCRdb running MiXCR on the reads. This table has 80,000 to 90,000 distinct CDR3 sequences, 15% to 20% appearing once.

The rearrangement links TRBV18 to TRBJ2-2; 8 bases map to TRBD1. This TCR was recovered from a male donor with prostate cancer. This material consisted of PBMCs, taken before treatment. Here the CDR3 reads CASSRELPGTGGGTDLFF. DNA of the CDR3: TGTGCCAGCTCACGAGAGTTACCCGGGACAGGCGGAGGGACGGACCTGTTTTTT.